This entry describes one T cell receptor beta chain. Authors' processing steps: How many nucleated cells were present was estimated from reference gene primer amplification. Produced via immunoSEQ multiplex PCR; TCRdb's table is partial and in-frame only. Clonal size and the V and J genes are those of that table, whereas D and trimming came from the DNA. The sample gives 150,000 to 200,000 clones, 80% to 90% of which show up once; approximately 8.4% is in the top ten. This sample was included in a study of blood T cell repertoires in COVID-19. Donors of Cohort 3 who recovered were those that had two negative PCRs, clearance, or symptom resolution. V lost 4 bases, J lost 5 bases, and 17 bases lay in between. CDR1 is LGHDT, CDR2 YNNKEL, per germline (reference sequence). This CDR3 has 15 residues.

Sequencing used PBMCs or T cells enriched from blood (not recorded which). The chain couples TRBV3-1 (or the pseudogene TRBV3-2) to TRBJ1-1; possibly TRBD1 for D (6 bases). This clonotype was obtained from a woman aged 45 to 65 who had recovered from COVID-19. The CDR3 here is CASSRQTGVGTEAFF. CDR3 coding DNA: TGTGCCAGCAGCCGTCAGACAGGTGTGGGTACTGAAGCTTTCTTT.